The clone carrying this T cell receptor beta chain was observed many times. Its antigen is currently unknown. CDR3 length equals 15 residues. CDR1 is SSHAT and CDR2 is FNYEAQ in the germline V gene (reference sequence). V was pared by 3 bases and J by 5 bases, with 15 bases between. During its preparation, the TCRbeta library received unique molecular identifiers. A single record per CDR3 protein comes from TCRdb applying MiXCR to the PCR reads. The table includes 65,000 to 90,000 distinct CDR3 sequences, about 11% detected once. The data stem from a study of T-cell reconstitution after alpha-beta-depleted transplantation in children. General study results and limits: One year after transplant, T-cell counts and diversity came mostly from newly produced T cells.

The sequence was collected from a boy between 5 and 17 years old with acute myeloid leukemia, due to receive a stem cell transplant. Source: PBMCs, taken before TCRalphabeta/CD19-depleted stem cell transplant. V usage is TRBV7-7 and J usage is TRBJ2-3, with a possible D match to TRBD1 (5 bases). Written as DNA, the CDR3 is TGTGCCAGCAGCTTTGGTCAGGGATTCAAAGATACGCAGTATTTT. Translated, it gives CASSFGQGFKDTQYF.